This T cell receptor (beta chain) comes out of a study of glioma-infiltrating T cells. Study-wide results and limits: Non-neoplastic patients had below-expected tissue-blood divergence, while all gliomas exceeded expectation. Very few CDR3 sequences were shared between tissue and blood.

This clonotype was picked up many times. Its antigen is still unknown. Trimming took off 4 bases at V and 0 bases at J, with 15 bases between the two ends. Looked up from germline, CDR1 is LNHDA and CDR2 is SQIVND (reference sequence). The CDR3 covers 16 residues. Amplification of TCR alpha and beta CDR3 regions from RNA used iRepertoire nested multiplex PCR. Input was 100-400 ng of tissue mRNA or PBMC total RNA. MiXCR, run by TCRdb on the multiplex PCR reads, gives a single entry per CDR3 protein. The repertoire holds roughly 120,000 distinct CDR3 sequences, less than 30% seen once, with roughly a third in the top ten.

Sequenced sample: glioma tissue, nonneoplastic brain tissue, or PBMCs (not recorded which). V usage is TRBV19 and J usage is TRBJ2-5; D is uncertain. The source is a human donor with low-grade glioma or glioblastoma, undergoing nonglioma brain surgery, or in good health (not recorded which). In DNA form, the CDR3 reads TGTGCCAGTAGTACCCGCGACGATGCGTACCAAGAGACCCAGTACTTC. It codes for CASSTRDDAYQETQYF.